A single sample is the source of the 9 T cell receptor beta chains below, sequenced in a study of Graves' ophthalmopathy and Graves' hyperthyroidism. Using RNA transcripts, the TCR beta CDR3 regions were amplified. First-round RT-PCR relied on HTBI primers, and a second-round multiplex PCR came next. TCRdb re-analysed the multiplex PCR reads in MiXCR, keeping a single row per CDR3 protein. The data show about 380,000 distinct CDR3 sequences, 15% to 19% seen once. The sequenced sample consisted of peripheral blood. These receptors were taken from a woman younger than 30 with stable Graves' hyperthyroidism.

This clonotype was detected many times. V usage is TRBV6-5 and J usage is TRBJ1-1, with D unresolved. Germline CDR1 reads MNHEY; CDR2 reads SVGAGI. Trimming shortened V by 2 bases and J by 2 bases, and 12 bases separated the two germline ends. This CDR3 contains 15 residues. This chain's CDR3 is CASSYPSGVNTEAFF. CDR3 DNA sequence: TGTGCCAGCAGTTACCCCTCAGGTGTAAACACTGAAGCTTTCTTT.

At least ten counts were recorded for this clonotype. The V gene is TRBV6-2 or TRBV6-3, the J gene TRBJ2-7; 11 bases align to TRBD1. Looked up from germline, CDR1 is MNHEY and CDR2 is SVGEGT. After removal of 2 bases from V and 3 bases from J, the junction contained 6 bases not matched to a gene. The CDR3 totals 16 residues. Here the CDR3 reads CASSYRDRGIYYEQYF. DNA of the CDR3: TGTGCCAGCAGTTACCGGGACAGGGGGATATACTACGAGCAGTACTTC.

With regard to this clonotype: One end of the junction varies from germline; a read error may be responsible. The gene calls are TRBV11-2 and TRBJ2-4; D perhaps matches TRBD1 (6 bases). CDR1 is SGHAT and CDR2 is FQNNGV in the germline V gene. The CDR3 totals 13 residues. The CDR3 spells CASSSRGWDIKYF. CDR3 coding DNA: TGTGCCAGCAGCTCCAGGGGCTGGGACATTAAGTACTTC.

At least ten counts were recorded for this clonotype. This rearrangement joins TRBV6-2 or TRBV6-3 to TRBJ2-2; 7 bases align to TRBD2. Germline V lookup: CDR1 MNHEY, CDR2 SVGEGT. The CDR3 length is 17 residues. Germline trimming cut 7 bases from V and 2 bases from J; bases unmatched to any gene: 13. The CDR3: CASTYFTWGGNTGELFF. The CDR3 DNA follows: TGTGCCAGCACCTACTTTACCTGGGGGGGAAACACCGGGGAGCTGTTTTTT.

This clonotype has at least ten counts. The chain joins TRBV7-2 to TRBJ2-5, with D perhaps matching TRBD2 (7 bases). V was pared by 8 bases and J by 4 bases, with 17 bases between. There are 14 residues in the CDR3. Per germline, CDR1 SGHTA and CDR2 FQGNSA. The CDR3 reads CASGPDGGRETQYF. In DNA, the CDR3 is TGTGCCAGCGGGCCTGACGGGGGGCGAGAGACCCAGTACTTC. The full variable domain, in which reference TRBV7-2 and TRBJ2-5 provide the parts outside the CDR3, is GAGVSQSPSNKVTEKGKDVELRCDPISGHTALYWYRQSLGQGLEFLIYFQGNSAPDKSGLPSDRFSAERTGGSVSTLTIQRTQQEDSAVYLCASGPDGGRETQYFGPGTRLLVL.

This clonotype was observed many times. This chain joins TRBV25-1 and TRBJ2-7; 9 nucleotides line up with TRBD1. After removal of 3 bases from V and 5 bases from J, the junction contained 8 bases not matched to a gene. The CDR3 extends over 15 amino acids. CDR1 and CDR2 from the germline V gene are MGHDK and SYGVNS. This CDR3 is CASSDFGTGIHEQYF. The CDR3 DNA is TGTGCCAGCAGTGACTTCGGGACAGGGATCCACGAGCAGTACTTC.

The table lists this clonotype with a few counts. This chain joins TRBV7-3 and TRBJ2-1; possibly TRBD1 for D (5 bases). The V and J ends lost 2 bases and 3 bases respectively, with 8 bases between them. Germline V gene sequence: CDR1 SGHTA, CDR2 FQGTGA. The CDR3 consists of 14 residues. CDR3 sequence reads: CASSLDSLYNEQFF. In DNA, the CDR3 is TGTGCCAGCAGCTTAGACAGCCTCTACAATGAGCAGTTCTTC.

There are many counts of this clonotype. This sequence joins TRBV7-2 and TRBJ2-7; TRBD1 or TRBD2 may be the D gene (7 bases each). Germline-derived CDR1 and CDR2 are SGHTA and FQGNSA. With 5 bases removed from V and 2 bases from J, the gap between germline ends came to 13 bases. The CDR3 has 14 amino acids. In DNA, the CDR3 is TGTGCCAGCAGCCAGGGGGGGACGACCTACGAGCAGTACTTC. Protein: CASSQGGTTYEQYF.

Ten or more counts support this clonotype. V and J are TRBV10-3 and TRBJ1-1; D gene uncertain. This CDR3 region has 13 residues. Germline loops: CDR1 ENHRY, CDR2 SYGVKD. V was trimmed by 2 bases and J by 5 bases, leaving 9 bases between them. In DNA, the CDR3 is TGTGCCATCAGTGAGATGCAGTTGACTGAAGCTTTCTTT. It translates to CAISEMQLTEAFF.